The 21 T cell receptor beta chains in this list originate from one sample, sequenced in a study of blood T cell repertoires in COVID-19 (dated by TCRdb to the early 2020s). Library method: the immunoSEQ multiplex PCR assay. The immuneACCESS repertoire file appears here via TCRdb, limited to in-frame rearrangements. These files lack a portion of the clones; in checked studies, under half of the deficit traces to unresolved V genes, and the cause of the others is not known. A total of about 85,000 clones appear in this sample, approximately 89% of them only once. The top ten constitute approximately 2.2% of the sample. The sample was peripheral blood. The receptors derive from a man aged 45-65 years with acute or convalescent COVID-19.

The chain is built from TRBV4-1 and TRBJ2-7, with TRBD1 matching over 7 bases. V shed 0 bases and J 0 bases; nucleotides not matched to a gene: 2. Per the germline V gene, CDR1 is MGHRA and CDR2 is YSYEKL. The CDR3 extends over 15 amino acids. CDR3: CASSQDWDSSYEQYV. CDR3 in DNA: TGCGCCAGCAGCCAAGATTGGGACAGCTCCTACGAGCAGTACGTC.

The gene calls are TRBV5-6 and TRBJ1-4, with TRBD1 identical over 7 bases. The V gene's germline CDR1 is SGHDT and CDR2 YYEEEE. The CDR3 is 14 amino acids. V gave up 4 bases and J gave up 8 bases; unmatched junction bases: 8. The CDR3 DNA follows: TGTGCCAGCAGCGGACAGGCTGTTGGGGAAAAACTGTTTTTT. Translation: CASSGQAVGEKLFF.

This chain uses TRBV3-1 (or the pseudogene TRBV3-2) with TRBJ1-2, with D possibly matching TRBD1 (6 bases). The CDR3 runs 13 residues. The germline V gene encodes CDR1 LGHDT and CDR2 YNNKEL (reference sequence). V lost 1 base and J 5 bases, leaving 8 bases between the germline ends. Here the CDR3 DNA reads TGTGCCAGCAGCCAAGGGACAGCTTATGGCTACACCTTC. It codes for CASSQGTAYGYTF.

The chain carries TRBV6-1 and TRBJ1-1; 9 nucleotides line up with TRBD1. This CDR3 comprises 15 residues. Per germline, CDR1 MNHNS and CDR2 SASEGT. V was clipped by 2 bases and J by 6 bases; unmatched bases: 7. The chain's CDR3 is CASSEPGQGTPEAFF. DNA for the CDR3: TGTGCCAGCAGTGAACCCGGACAGGGGACCCCTGAAGCTTTCTTT.

This chain's CDR3 is CASSPRVGTEAFF. CDR3 nucleotides: TGTGCCAGCAGCCCCAGGGTGGGCACTGAAGCTTTCTTT. The chain employs TRBV2 and TRBJ1-1; weak D call: TRBD1 (5 bases). This CDR3 has 13 amino acids. From germline, CDR1 is SNHLY and CDR2 FYNNEI. Trimming cost V 6 bases and J 4 bases, with 12 bases left between them.

The chain carries TRBV5-1 and TRBJ1-1, with 7 positions matching TRBD1. The CDR3 spans 15 residues. Losses at the gene ends were 4 bases for V and 0 bases for J; bases not matched to a gene: 6. Looked up from germline, CDR1 is SGHRS and CDR2 is YFSETQ. The CDR3 here is CASSPSQGMNTEAFF. In DNA, the CDR3 is TGCGCCAGCAGCCCGTCACAGGGGATGAACACTGAAGCTTTCTTT.

The V gene is TRBV6-2 or TRBV6-3, the J gene TRBJ1-1, with TRBD1 identical over 10 bases. The V and J ends lost 5 bases and 3 bases, in that order; junction bases with no gene match: 6. Germline CDR1 reads MNHEY; CDR2 reads SVGEGT. This CDR3 comprises 15 residues. This chain's CDR3 is CASSPAGQGDTEAFF. In nucleotides, the CDR3 is TGTGCCAGCAGTCCCGCCGGACAGGGGGACACTGAAGCTTTCTTT.

The rearrangement links TRBV9 to TRBJ2-5, with 13 bases that match TRBD2. This CDR3 has 15 amino acids. CDR1 is SGDLS, CDR2 YYNGEE, per germline. J lost 5 bases, V lost 4 bases, and 5 bases had no gene match. The CDR3 nucleotides read TGTGCCAGCAGCCCCCGACTAGCGGGGGGCGAGACCCAGTACTTC. It translates to CASSPRLAGGETQYF. The entire variable domain, with the rest obtained from reference TRBV9 and TRBJ2-5, is as follows: DSGVTQTPKHLITATGQRVTLRCSPRSGDLSVYWYQQSLDQGLQFLIQYYNGEERAKGNILERFSAQQFPDLHSELNLSSLELGDSALYFCASSPRLAGGETQYFGPGTRLLVL.

The chain is built from TRBV4-1 and TRBJ1-1; D may be TRBD1 (5 bases). In germline, CDR1 is MGHRA, CDR2 YSYEKL. The CDR3 sequence is 14 residues long. The germline V and J ends were trimmed by 0 bases and 5 bases, with 10 bases remaining between them. The CDR3 bases are TGCGCCAGCAGCCAAGAATTCAGGGCAACTGAAGCTTTCTTT. It is translated as CASSQEFRATEAFF.

The chain employs TRBV5-4 and TRBJ2-5; TRBD1 aligns across 11 bases. V shed 4 bases, J shed 5 bases, and the junction held 4 bases outside the gene matches. There are 14 residues in the CDR3. Germline V gives CDR1 SGHNT, CDR2 YYREEE (reference sequence). The DNA for the CDR3 is TGTGCCAGCAGCCCTCGGACAGGGGGCGAGACCCAGTACTTC. It translates to CASSPRTGGETQYF.

The V gene is TRBV6-5, the J gene TRBJ1-1, with TRBD1 as a possible D gene (6 bases). Per germline, CDR1 MNHEY and CDR2 SVGAGI. This CDR3 is 15 amino acids long. Trimming took off 7 bases at V and 0 bases at J, with 15 bases between the two ends. The CDR3 region is CASKRPGGMNTEAFF. The CDR3 bases are TGTGCCAGCAAACGGCCGGGGGGCATGAACACTGAAGCTTTCTTT.

The V call is TRBV5-1, the J call TRBJ2-7; 7 positions agree with TRBD2. From germline, CDR1 is SGHRS and CDR2 YFSETQ. The CDR3 extends over 15 amino acids. Trimming removed 3 bases from V and 0 bases from J; junction bases left unmatched: 6. CDR3 in amino acids: CASSSQGGSSYEQYF. CDR3 DNA sequence: TGCGCCAGCAGCTCCCAGGGCGGGAGCTCCTACGAGCAGTACTTC.

The genes are TRBV3-1 (or the pseudogene TRBV3-2) and TRBJ2-2; D perhaps matches TRBD1 (6 bases). V lost 2 bases and J 6 bases, leaving 10 bases between the germline ends. This CDR3 spans 14 amino acids. Germline CDR1 LGHDT, CDR2 YNNKEL (reference sequence). DNA for the CDR3: TGTGCCAGCAGCCAACATACAGGGTCCGGGGAGCTGTTTTTT. It is translated as CASSQHTGSGELFF.

The chain uses TRBV6-2 or TRBV6-3 and TRBJ1-1; 10 bases line up with TRBD1. J gave up 1 base and V 6 bases, and 8 bases lay outside the gene matches. This CDR3 contains 16 residues. CDR1 and CDR2 (germline): MNHEY, SVGEGT. CDR3: CASSSNRQGANTEAFF. CDR3 sequence (DNA): TGTGCCAGCAGCTCGAATAGACAGGGGGCGAACACTGAAGCTTTCTTT.

This clone occurred a few times. The chain joins TRBV28 to TRBJ2-7; 8 bases agree with TRBD1. With V trimmed by 10 bases and J by 3 bases, 20 bases remained unmatched. The CDR3 runs 17 residues. CDR1 is MDHEN and CDR2 is SYDVKM in the germline V gene. CDR3 residues: CATWGPDRGRGSYEQYF. In nucleotides, the CDR3 is TGTGCCACTTGGGGACCCGACAGGGGCCGAGGTAGCTACGAGCAGTACTTC.

J is TRBJ2-2 and V is TRBV24-1, with 10 bases matching TRBD2. V trimming: 4 bases; J trimming: 6 bases; junction bases outside the gene matches: 7. The length of the CDR3 is 16 residues. CDR1 is KGHDR and CDR2 is SFDVKD in the germline V gene. CDR3 in DNA: TGTGCCACCAGTGAACCTAGCGGGAGTATGGCCGGGGAGCTGTTTTTT. Translating it yields CATSEPSGSMAGELFF.

The chain combines TRBV6-1 with TRBJ1-5, with D maybe TRBD1 (6 bases). The CDR3 has 17 residues. CDR1 and CDR2 (germline): MNHNS, SASEGT. Trimming removed 2 bases from V and 0 bases from J, with 14 bases in between. CDR3 residues: CASSELTGRYSNQPQHF. The CDR3 nucleotides are TGTGCCAGCAGTGAACTGACAGGCCGATATAGCAATCAGCCCCAGCATTTT.

V and J are TRBV5-1 and TRBJ1-3, with TRBD1 identical over 10 bases. Trimming took 0 bases from V and 3 from J; bases not matched to a gene: 6. The CDR3 sequence is 17 residues long. Germline V gene data show CDR1 as SGHRS and CDR2 as YFSETQ. CDR3 nucleotide sequence: TGCGCCAGCAGCTTGGCCGGGACAGGGGAGTATGGAAACACCATATATTTT. It specifies CASSLAGTGEYGNTIYF.

The rearrangement links TRBV6-1 to TRBJ2-3; no definite D call. V was trimmed by 3 bases and J by 4 bases, leaving 8 bases between them. CDR3 length: 13 amino acids. CDR1 is MNHNS and CDR2 is SASEGT in the germline V gene. The CDR3 DNA reads as TGTGCCAGCAGTGACCTGAGCCCAGATACGCAGTATTTT. It translates to CASSDLSPDTQYF.

The chain employs TRBV7-2 and TRBJ2-1; TRBD2 agrees at 13 bases. CDR3 length: 18 residues. The V gene's germline CDR1 is SGHTA and CDR2 FQGNSA. J was trimmed by 5 bases and V by 6 bases; bases with no gene match: 13. The CDR3 coding sequence is TGTGCCAGCAGGAAGATATATTTGGGACTAGCGGGAAACAATGAGCAGTTCTTC. The encoded protein is CASRKIYLGLAGNNEQFF.

The rearrangement links TRBV6-6 to TRBJ2-3, with D tentatively TRBD1 (5 bases). The CDR3 is 16 residues long. The germline CDR1 and CDR2 sequences are MNHNY and SVGAGI (reference sequence). Trimming cost V 6 bases and J 2 bases, with 18 bases left between them. This CDR3 reads CASRSGSQINTDTQYF. The CDR3 DNA follows: TGTGCCAGCAGGTCAGGGTCGCAGATAAACACAGATACGCAGTATTTT.